The present TCR beta chain was sequenced within a study of blood T cells in healthy people across ages. Study as a whole: About one barcoded beta molecule was captured per two T cells (by template switching).

Germline V gives CDR1 MDHEN, CDR2 SYDVKM. The CDR3 extends over 14 amino acids. The ends lost 7 bases at V and 3 bases at J; junction bases unmatched: 9. This clonotype was observed a few times. PCR was performed a second time for about 6 to 12 cycles using a sample-barcoded 5' primer and a J-beta primer mix. Each CDR3 protein is one row after TCRdb ran MiXCR on the 5' RACE reads. The sample lists about 1,400,000 distinct CDR3 sequences, 42% occurring once. The chain recombines TRBV28 with TRBJ2-7; 7 nucleotides match TRBD1. This TCR was recovered from a woman between 18 and 29 years old in good health. The sequencing sample was made of blood. DNA for the CDR3: TGTGCCAGCATCCTTGGGACAGCTAGCTACGAGCAGTACTTC. It encodes CASILGTASYEQYF.